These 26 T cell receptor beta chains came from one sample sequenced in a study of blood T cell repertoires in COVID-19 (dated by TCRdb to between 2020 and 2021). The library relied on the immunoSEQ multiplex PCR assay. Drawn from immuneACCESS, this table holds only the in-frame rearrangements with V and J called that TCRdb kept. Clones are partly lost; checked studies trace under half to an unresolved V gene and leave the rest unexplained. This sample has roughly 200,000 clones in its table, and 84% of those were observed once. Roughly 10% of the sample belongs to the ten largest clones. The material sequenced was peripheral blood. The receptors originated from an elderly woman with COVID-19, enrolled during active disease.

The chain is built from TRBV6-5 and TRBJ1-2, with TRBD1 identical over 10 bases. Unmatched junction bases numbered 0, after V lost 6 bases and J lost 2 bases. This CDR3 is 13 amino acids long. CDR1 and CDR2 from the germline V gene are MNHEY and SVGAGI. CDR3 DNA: TGTGCCAGCAGGGACAGGGGGAACTATGGCTACACCTTC. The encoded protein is CASRDRGNYGYTF.

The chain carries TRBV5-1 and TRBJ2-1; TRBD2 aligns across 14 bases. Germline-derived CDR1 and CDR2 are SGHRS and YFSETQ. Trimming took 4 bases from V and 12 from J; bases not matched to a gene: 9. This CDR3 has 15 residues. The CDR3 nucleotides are TGCGCCAGCAGCCTCTGGGGACTAGCGGGGGAGGGGCAGTTCTTC. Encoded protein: CASSLWGLAGEGQFF.

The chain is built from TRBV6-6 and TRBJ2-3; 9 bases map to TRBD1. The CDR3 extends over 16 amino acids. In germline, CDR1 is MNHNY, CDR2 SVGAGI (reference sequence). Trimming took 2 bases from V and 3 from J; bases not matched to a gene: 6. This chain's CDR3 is CASSYLTGGKTDTQYF. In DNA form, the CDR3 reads TGTGCCAGCAGTTACCTCACAGGGGGCAAGACAGATACGCAGTATTTT.

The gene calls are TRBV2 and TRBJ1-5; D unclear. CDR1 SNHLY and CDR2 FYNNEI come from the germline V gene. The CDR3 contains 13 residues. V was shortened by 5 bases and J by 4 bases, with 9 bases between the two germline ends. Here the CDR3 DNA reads TGTGCCAGCAGTAAGCGGGATAATCAGCCCCAGCATTTT. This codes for CASSKRDNQPQHF.

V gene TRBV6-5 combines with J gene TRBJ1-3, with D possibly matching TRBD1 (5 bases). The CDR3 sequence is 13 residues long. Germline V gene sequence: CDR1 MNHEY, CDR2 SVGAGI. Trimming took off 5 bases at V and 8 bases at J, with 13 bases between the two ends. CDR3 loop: CASSPPGGDTIYF. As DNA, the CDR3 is TGTGCCAGCAGTCCCCCGGGGGGGGACACCATATATTTT.

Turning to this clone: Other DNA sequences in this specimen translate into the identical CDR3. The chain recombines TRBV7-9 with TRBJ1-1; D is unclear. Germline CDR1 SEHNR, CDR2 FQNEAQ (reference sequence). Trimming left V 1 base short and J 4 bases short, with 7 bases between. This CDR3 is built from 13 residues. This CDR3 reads CASSLDGVTEAFF. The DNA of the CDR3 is TGTGCCAGCAGCTTAGATGGAGTCACTGAAGCTTTCTTT.

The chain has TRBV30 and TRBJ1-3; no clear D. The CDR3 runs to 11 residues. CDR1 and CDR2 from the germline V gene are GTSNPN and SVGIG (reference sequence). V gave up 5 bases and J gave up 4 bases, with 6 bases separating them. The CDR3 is CAWASGNTIYF. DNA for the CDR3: TGTGCCTGGGCATCAGGAAACACCATATATTTT.

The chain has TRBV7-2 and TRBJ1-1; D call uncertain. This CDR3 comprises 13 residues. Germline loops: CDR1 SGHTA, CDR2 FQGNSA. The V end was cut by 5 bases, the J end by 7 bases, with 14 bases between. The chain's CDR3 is CASSTDLLSEAFF. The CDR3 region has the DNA TGTGCCAGCAGCACCGATTTACTTAGTGAAGCTTTCTTT.

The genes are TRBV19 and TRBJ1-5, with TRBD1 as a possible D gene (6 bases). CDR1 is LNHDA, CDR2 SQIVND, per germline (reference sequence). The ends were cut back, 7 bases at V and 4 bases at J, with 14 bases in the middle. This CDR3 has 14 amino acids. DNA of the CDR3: TGTGCCAGTAAGGAGGGGGGGCGTAATCAGCCCCAGCATTTT. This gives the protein CASKEGGRNQPQHF.

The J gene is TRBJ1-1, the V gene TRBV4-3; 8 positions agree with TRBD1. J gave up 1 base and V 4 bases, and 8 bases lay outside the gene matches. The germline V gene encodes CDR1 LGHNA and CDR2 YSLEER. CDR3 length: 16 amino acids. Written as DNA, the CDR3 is TGCGCCAGCAGCCGGGGGGCAGGGGGCGGGAACACTGAAGCTTTCTTT. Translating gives CASSRGAGGGNTEAFF.

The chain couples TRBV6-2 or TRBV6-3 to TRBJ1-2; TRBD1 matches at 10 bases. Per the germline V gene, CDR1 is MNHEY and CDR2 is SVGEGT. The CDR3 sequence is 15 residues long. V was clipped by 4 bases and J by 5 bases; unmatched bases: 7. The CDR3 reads CASSSPGQGGYGYTF. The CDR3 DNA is TGTGCCAGCAGTTCCCCCGGACAGGGGGGTTATGGCTACACCTTC.

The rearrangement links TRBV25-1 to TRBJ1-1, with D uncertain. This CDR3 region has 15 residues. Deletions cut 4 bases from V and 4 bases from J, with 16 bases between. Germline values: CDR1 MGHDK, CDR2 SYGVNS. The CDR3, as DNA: TGTGCCAGCAGTGTCTGGGGAGGTACGGGCACTGAAGCTTTCTTT. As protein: CASSVWGGTGTEAFF.

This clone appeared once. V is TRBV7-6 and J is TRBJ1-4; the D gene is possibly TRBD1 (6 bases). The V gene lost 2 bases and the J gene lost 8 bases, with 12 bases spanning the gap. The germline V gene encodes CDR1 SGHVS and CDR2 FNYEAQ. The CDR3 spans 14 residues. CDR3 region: CASSLSGTYEKLFF. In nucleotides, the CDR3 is TGTGCCAGCAGCTTATCTGGGACATACGAAAAACTGTTTTTT.

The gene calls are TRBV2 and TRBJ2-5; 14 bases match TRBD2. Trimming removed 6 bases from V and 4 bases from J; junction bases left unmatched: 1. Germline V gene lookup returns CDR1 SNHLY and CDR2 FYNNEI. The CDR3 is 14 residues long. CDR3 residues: CASRTSGGGETQYF. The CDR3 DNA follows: TGTGCCAGCAGGACTAGCGGGGGGGGAGAGACCCAGTACTTC.

The CDR3, as DNA: TGCGCCAGCAGCTCTGGGACAGGGATCTCTGGGGCCAACGTCCTGACTTTC. The encoded protein is CASSSGTGISGANVLTF. V gene TRBV5-1 combines with J gene TRBJ2-6, with 9 nucleotides matching TRBD1. V was clipped by 3 bases and J by 0 bases; unmatched bases: 4. From germline, CDR1 is SGHRS and CDR2 YFSETQ. The CDR3 is made up of 17 amino acids.

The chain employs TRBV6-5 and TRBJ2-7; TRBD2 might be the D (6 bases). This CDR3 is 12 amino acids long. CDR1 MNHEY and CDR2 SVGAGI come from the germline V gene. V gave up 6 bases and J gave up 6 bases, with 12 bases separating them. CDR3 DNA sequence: TGTGCCAGCAGGTCCCCCGGGGGCGAGCAGTACGTC. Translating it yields CASRSPGGEQYV.

The CDR3 bases are TGTGCCAGCAAGAGACAGTCTGCAACTAATGAAAAACTGTTTTTT. Encoded protein: CASKRQSATNEKLFF. The chain employs TRBV28 and TRBJ1-4, with a possible D match to TRBD1 (5 bases). Germline V CDR1 and CDR2: MDHEN, SYDVKM. There are 15 residues in the CDR3. V shed 7 bases and J shed 0 bases, with 12 bases lying between them.

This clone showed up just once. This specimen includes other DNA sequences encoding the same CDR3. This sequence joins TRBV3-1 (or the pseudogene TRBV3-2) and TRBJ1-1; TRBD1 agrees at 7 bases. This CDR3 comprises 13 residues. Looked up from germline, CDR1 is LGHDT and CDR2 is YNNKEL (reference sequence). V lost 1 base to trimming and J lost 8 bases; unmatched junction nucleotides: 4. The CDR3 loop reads CASSQGQGLEAFF. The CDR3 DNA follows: TGTGCCAGCAGCCAAGGACAGGGCCTCGAAGCTTTCTTT.

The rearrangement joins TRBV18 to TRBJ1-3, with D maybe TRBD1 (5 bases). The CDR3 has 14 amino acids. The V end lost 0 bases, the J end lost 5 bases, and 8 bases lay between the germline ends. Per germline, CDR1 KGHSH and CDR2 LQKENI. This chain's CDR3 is CASSPPTDRNTIYF. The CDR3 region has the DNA TGTGCCAGCTCACCACCGACAGATAGAAACACCATATATTTT.

As DNA, the CDR3 is TGCGCCAGCAGCCAAGGGACTTTATATGGCTACACCTTC. Translating gives CASSQGTLYGYTF. V and J are TRBV4-1 and TRBJ1-2; no reliable D call. In germline, CDR1 is MGHRA, CDR2 YSYEKL. The CDR3 consists of 13 residues. V gave up 1 base and J gave up 5 bases, with 8 bases separating them.

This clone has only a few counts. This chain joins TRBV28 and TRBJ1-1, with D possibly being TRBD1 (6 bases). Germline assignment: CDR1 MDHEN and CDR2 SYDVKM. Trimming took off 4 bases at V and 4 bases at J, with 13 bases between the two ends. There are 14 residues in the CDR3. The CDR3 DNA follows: TGTGCCAGCAGTTCACACCAAGGGGGCACTGAAGCTTTCTTT. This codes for CASSSHQGGTEAFF.

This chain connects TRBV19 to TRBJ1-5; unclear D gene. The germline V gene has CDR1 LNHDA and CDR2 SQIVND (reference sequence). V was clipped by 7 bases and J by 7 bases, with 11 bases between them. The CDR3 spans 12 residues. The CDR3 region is CASTTAPQPQHF. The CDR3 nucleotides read TGTGCCAGTACGACTGCCCCCCAGCCCCAGCATTTT.

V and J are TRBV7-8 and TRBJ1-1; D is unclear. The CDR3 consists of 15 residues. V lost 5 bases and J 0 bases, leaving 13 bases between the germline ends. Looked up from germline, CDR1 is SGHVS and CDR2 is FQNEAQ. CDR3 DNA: TGTGCCAGCAGCCTCAGAGGTACGATGAACACTGAAGCTTTCTTT. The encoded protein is CASSLRGTMNTEAFF. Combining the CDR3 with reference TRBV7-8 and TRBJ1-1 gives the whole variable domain GAGVSQSPRYKVAKRGQDVALRCDPISGHVSLFWYQQALGQGPEFLTYFQNEAQLDKSGLPSDRFFAERPEGSVSTLKIQRTQQEDSAVYLCASSLRGTMNTEAFFGQGTRLTVV.

The CDR3 protein is CASSLWQGNSPLHF. The CDR3 DNA sequence: TGTGCCAGCAGCTTATGGCAGGGGAATTCACCCCTCCACTTT. The chain uses TRBV7-2 and TRBJ1-6, with D maybe TRBD1 (6 bases). V was clipped by 2 bases and J by 7 bases, with 9 bases between them. Germline lookup yields CDR1 SGHTA and CDR2 FQGNSA. The length of the CDR3 is 14 residues.

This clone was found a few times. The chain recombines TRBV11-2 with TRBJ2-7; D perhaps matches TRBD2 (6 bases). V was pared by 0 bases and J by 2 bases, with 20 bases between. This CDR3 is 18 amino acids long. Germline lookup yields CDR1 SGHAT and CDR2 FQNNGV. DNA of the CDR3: TGTGCCAGCAGCTTAGAATCCCCCCGGGGGAGGACGACCTACGAGCAGTACTTC. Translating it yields CASSLESPRGRTTYEQYF.

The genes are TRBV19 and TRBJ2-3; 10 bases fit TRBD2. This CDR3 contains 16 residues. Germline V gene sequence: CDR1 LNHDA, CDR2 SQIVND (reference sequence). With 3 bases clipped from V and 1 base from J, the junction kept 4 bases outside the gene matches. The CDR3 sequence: CASSILTSGGTDTQYF. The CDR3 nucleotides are TGTGCCAGTAGTATTTTAACTAGCGGGGGCACAGATACGCAGTATTTT.